This T cell receptor beta chain was profiled in a study of post-analysis software for immune sequencing data. Study-wide points: By F measure, samples from a shared preparation batch strongly co-clustered. A handful of TRBV segments (TRBV5-6, TRBV5-1 and TRBV20-1 among them) occurred more frequently in patients than in controls.

To note about this clonotype: The antigen remains undetermined. One end of the junction fails to match germline, which may point to a read error.

This CDR3 spans 12 amino acids. Unique molecular identifiers had been added to the TCR beta cDNA libraries. TCRdb reprocessed the PCR reads with MiXCR, giving one entry per CDR3 protein. In the table there are 650,000 to 850,000 distinct CDR3 sequences, about 43% of which are singletons. The rearrangement joins TRBV12-3 or TRBV12-4 to TRBJ2-5; D might be TRBD2 (7 bases). The TCR sequence derives from a girl between 5 and 17 years old with multiple sclerosis. Sequencing used blood. CDR3 nucleotides: TGTGTCAGCACAAAGGGGGGGGAGACCCAGTACTTC. It encodes CVSTKGGETQYF.